The 13 T cell receptor beta chains below were found in one sample sequenced in a study of patients and donors after allogeneic stem cell transplantation. TCRdb used MiXCR to reprocess the RT-PCR reads, holding one entry per CDR3 protein. Seen here are about 150,000 distinct CDR3 sequences, about 36% observed once, and the top ten hold 50%. Input material: blood, either unsorted or a sorted T cell fraction (not recorded which). Source of these receptors: a human donor who was either an allogeneic HSCT recipient or a stem cell or donor lymphocyte infusion donor (not recorded which). It is not recorded whose cells these are; they may come from a transplant donor.

This clonotype was detected once. The gene calls are TRBV20-1 and TRBJ2-1, with D perhaps being TRBD1 or TRBD2 (5 bases each). The CDR3 runs 14 residues. With 6 bases removed from V and 3 bases from J, the gap between germline ends came to 15 bases. Germline V CDR1 and CDR2: DFQATT, SNEGSKA (reference sequence). In DNA form, the CDR3 reads TGCAGTGCCCACAGGCTAGCTATCTACAATGAGCAGTTCTTC. Its protein product is CSAHRLAIYNEQFF.

In this sample, this clonotype turned up once. The chain joins TRBV24-1 to TRBJ2-4, with D possibly matching TRBD2 (5 bases). Deletions cut 5 bases from V and 6 bases from J, with 10 bases between. Germline CDR1 reads KGHDR; CDR2 reads SFDVKD. This CDR3 spans 13 amino acids. The chain's CDR3 is CATSVDGGNIQYF. In nucleotides, the CDR3 is TGTGCCACCAGTGTCGACGGAGGAAACATTCAGTACTTC.

This clonotype occurred a few times. This chain uses TRBV29-1 with TRBJ1-4, with 10 bases identical to TRBD1. CDR3 size: 12 residues. CDR1 is SQVTM, CDR2 ANQGSEA, per germline. The V gene end was trimmed by 2 bases and the J gene end by 12 bases; junction bases not matched to a gene: 3. CDR3 amino acids: CSVERDRGQLFF. For the CDR3, the DNA is TGCAGCGTTGAAAGGGACAGGGGACAACTGTTTTTT. Using reference TRBV29-1 and TRBJ1-4 for the parts outside the CDR3, the full variable domain is SAVISQKPSRDICQRGTSLTIQCQVDSQVTMMFWYRQQPGQSLTLIATANQGSEATYESGFVIDKFPISRPNLTFSTLTVSNMSPEDSSIYLCSVERDRGQLFFGSGTQLSVL.

The chain uses TRBV10-3 and TRBJ1-2; 10 nucleotides line up with TRBD1. This CDR3 is built from 16 residues. CDR1 is ENHRY, CDR2 SYGVKD, per germline. The V segment lost 1 base and the J segment 5 bases; nucleotides outside the gene matches: 7. The CDR3 here is CAISEFGTGVPYGYTF. The CDR3 region has the DNA TGTGCCATCAGTGAGTTTGGGACAGGGGTGCCTTATGGCTACACCTTC.

The chain has TRBV24-1 and TRBJ2-1; D is unclear. The germline CDR1 and CDR2 sequences are KGHDR and SFDVKD. Trimming removed 3 bases at V and 4 bases at J, with 9 bases between. This CDR3 comprises 14 residues. The CDR3 spells CATSDQISYNEQFF. The CDR3 DNA sequence: TGTGCCACCAGTGATCAAATCAGTTACAATGAGCAGTTCTTC.

This clonotype was seen just once. V usage is TRBV12-3 or TRBV12-4 and J usage is TRBJ1-6, with D possibly matching TRBD1 (6 bases). CDR3 length equals 15 residues. The germline V and J ends were trimmed by 6 bases and 7 bases, with 16 bases remaining between them. CDR3 residues: CASRRMGQGNSPLHF. CDR3 nucleotide sequence: TGTGCCAGCAGGCGTATGGGGCAGGGGAATTCACCCCTCCACTTT.

Only a few counts were recorded for this clonotype. The chain links TRBV20-1 to TRBJ1-5, with TRBD1 identical over 7 bases. Germline V gene sequence: CDR1 DFQATT, CDR2 SNEGSKA (reference sequence). The CDR3 spans 15 residues. Unmatched junction bases numbered 7, after V lost 4 bases and J lost 1 base. CDR3 loop: CSATHRGQSNQPQHF. CDR3 nucleotides: TGCAGTGCTACCCACAGGGGTCAGAGCAATCAGCCCCAGCATTTT.

The rearrangement uses TRBV9 and TRBJ1-2; D may be TRBD1 (5 bases). Germline V gene lookup returns CDR1 SGDLS and CDR2 YYNGEE. This CDR3 is built from 13 residues. V was pared by 3 bases and J by 5 bases, with 11 bases between. The CDR3 sequence is CASSDGTAYGYTF. The CDR3 bases are TGTGCCAGCAGCGACGGGACGGCGTATGGCTACACCTTC. Using reference TRBV9 and TRBJ1-2 for the parts outside the CDR3, the full variable domain is DSGVTQTPKHLITATGQRVTLRCSPRSGDLSVYWYQQSLDQGLQFLIQYYNGEERAKGNILERFSAQQFPDLHSELNLSSLELGDSALYFCASSDGTAYGYTFGSGTRLTVV.

This clonotype was detected a few times. The chain uses TRBV4-2 and TRBJ1-5, with TRBD1 matching 9 bases. The CDR3 length is 18 residues. The germline CDR1 and CDR2 sequences are LGHNA and YNFKEQ. The junction had 10 bases not matched to a gene; V was cut back by 0 bases and J by 4 bases. The CDR3 loop is CASSQDGDRANWNQPQHF. CDR3 sequence (DNA): TGTGCCAGCAGCCAAGATGGGGACAGGGCGAACTGGAATCAGCCCCAGCATTTT.

V usage is TRBV10-3 and J usage is TRBJ2-5, with a possible D match to TRBD1 (5 bases). The CDR3 extends over 14 amino acids. Germline V CDR1 and CDR2: ENHRY, SYGVKD. Trimming took off 0 bases at V and 5 bases at J, with 10 bases between the two ends. DNA for the CDR3: TGTGCCATCAGTGAGTCGAAGGGGCGGGAGACCCAGTACTTC. As protein: CAISESKGRETQYF.

This clonotype showed up just a few times. The chain employs TRBV24-1 and TRBJ1-1; perhaps TRBD1 as D (5 bases). This CDR3 is built from 16 residues. Germline V gene sequence: CDR1 KGHDR, CDR2 SFDVKD. V was clipped by 4 bases and J by 0 bases, with 14 bases between them. The CDR3 DNA reads as TGTGCCACCAGTGAAGGAGGGGCCGAAATGAACACTGAAGCTTTCTTT. It is translated as CATSEGGAEMNTEAFF.

The V and J genes are TRBV2 and TRBJ2-7; tentative D call: TRBD2 (6 bases). Trimming took 2 bases from V and 3 from J, leaving 11 bases between them. CDR1 is SNHLY and CDR2 is FYNNEI in the germline V gene. This CDR3 region has 14 residues. The CDR3 DNA is TGTGCCAGCAGTGAAACGGCCGGGGGCTACGAGCAGTACGTC. Translating it yields CASSETAGGYEQYV.

This chain connects TRBV29-1 to TRBJ2-4; the D is unclear. Germline CDR1 and CDR2: SQVTM and ANQGSEA. The CDR3 is 14 residues long. Written as DNA, the CDR3 is TGCAGAGTTCAGGCTTATGTTGGCCAAAACATTCAGTACTTC. Translating gives CRVQAYVGQNIQYF. Complete variable domain (other parts from reference TRBV29-1 and TRBJ2-4): SAVISQKPSRDICQRGTSLTIQCQVDSQVTMMFWYRQQPGQSLTLIATANQGSEATYESGFVIDKFPISRPNLTFSTLTVSNMSPEDSSIYLCRVQAYVGQNIQYFGAGTRLSVL.